A single sample is the source of the 23 T cell receptor beta chains below, sequenced in a study of T cells after yellow fever vaccination. TCRdb analysed the 5' RACE reads with MiXCR anew, one entry per CDR3 protein. The table lists fewer than 400,000 distinct CDR3 sequences, more than 5.5% of them singletons. The sequences come from PBMCs, collected 5 days after the yellow fever booster vaccination. These receptors were collected from a man aged 25 to 45 who received the YFV17D yellow fever vaccine.

This clonotype was detected only a few times. V is TRBV20-1 and J is TRBJ2-3; D is uncertain. Germline CDR1 DFQATT, CDR2 SNEGSKA (reference sequence). Deletions cut 6 bases from V and 3 bases from J, with 13 bases between. CDR3 size: 13 residues. In nucleotides, the CDR3 is TGCAGTGCCCCGGGCGCAGGAACAGATACGCAGTATTTT. Translated, it gives CSAPGAGTDTQYF.

The genes are TRBV6-5 and TRBJ2-3; TRBD2 agrees at 8 bases. Germline V CDR1 and CDR2: MNHEY, SVGAGI. The CDR3 extends over 16 amino acids. After removal of 0 bases from V and 4 bases from J, the junction contained 6 bases not matched to a gene. CDR3: CASSYSGGRKADTQYF. The DNA for the CDR3 is TGTGCCAGCAGTTACTCGGGCGGGAGGAAGGCAGATACGCAGTATTTT.

This clonotype came up a few times. V is TRBV15 and J is TRBJ2-1, with TRBD2 identical over 9 bases. Germline CDR1 LNHNV, CDR2 YYDKDF (reference sequence). This CDR3 spans 16 amino acids. Trimming at V came to 3 bases and at J to 4 bases, leaving 7 bases not matched to a gene. Here the CDR3 DNA reads TGTGCCACCAGCAGGACGTGGCGGGAGGGGTACAATGAGCAGTTCTTC. Encoded protein: CATSRTWREGYNEQFF.

The chain is built from TRBV7-3 and TRBJ2-5; 9 positions agree with TRBD2. In germline, CDR1 is SGHTA, CDR2 FQGTGA. Trimming removed 2 bases from V and 5 bases from J; junction bases left unmatched: 3. This CDR3 is built from 14 residues. The CDR3: CASSLAGTSETQYF. The CDR3 DNA is TGTGCCAGCAGCTTAGCCGGGACTAGCGAGACCCAGTACTTC.

This clonotype was observed at least ten times. The rearrangement joins TRBV4-3 to TRBJ2-1; 9 bases map to TRBD1. CDR3 length equals 17 residues. Germline lookup yields CDR1 LGHNA and CDR2 YSLEER. The V and J ends lost 7 bases and 8 bases, in that order; junction bases with no gene match: 18. CDR3 residues: CASTPYWDRDLRDEQFF. CDR3 DNA sequence: TGCGCCAGCACCCCGTATTGGGACAGGGACCTACGCGATGAGCAGTTCTTC.

This clonotype has at least ten counts. The chain links TRBV29-1 to TRBJ2-6; D ambiguous. The V gene's germline CDR1 is SQVTM and CDR2 ANQGSEA. The CDR3 extends over 14 amino acids. The ends were cut back, 3 bases at V and 4 bases at J, with 10 bases in the middle. The CDR3 loop reads CSVESGSGANVLTF. The CDR3 nucleotides read TGCAGCGTTGAGTCCGGGTCCGGGGCCAACGTCCTGACTTTC.

This clonotype has a count of ten or more. The chain is built from TRBV29-1 and TRBJ2-1; 7 positions match TRBD2. CDR1 SQVTM and CDR2 ANQGSEA come from the germline V gene. CDR3 size: 15 residues. Trimming at V came to 7 bases and at J to 4 bases, leaving 13 bases not matched to a gene. In DNA form, the CDR3 reads TGCAGCGCCGGGCGGGCGGGAGACCGGTACAATGAGCAGTTCTTC. It is translated as CSAGRAGDRYNEQFF.

The chain joins TRBV29-1 to TRBJ2-1, with TRBD2 matching 9 bases. The CDR3 contains 15 residues. The V gene's germline CDR1 is SQVTM and CDR2 ANQGSEA. J was trimmed by 8 bases and V by 4 bases; bases with no gene match: 12. CDR3 sequence reads: CSVVVGLARRDEQFF. In nucleotides, the CDR3 is TGCAGCGTTGTCGTTGGACTAGCGAGGAGGGATGAGCAGTTCTTC.

Ten or more counts support this clonotype. V gene TRBV7-2 combines with J gene TRBJ2-2; 15 nucleotides agree with TRBD2. Germline trimming cut 4 bases from V and 14 bases from J; bases unmatched to any gene: 5. CDR3 length: 14 amino acids. Germline loops: CDR1 SGHTA, CDR2 FQGNSA. CDR3 sequence: CASSYGTSGRKLFF. For the CDR3, the DNA is TGTGCCAGCAGCTACGGGACTAGCGGGAGGAAACTGTTTTTT.

V is TRBV7-2 and J is TRBJ2-3; 10 positions match TRBD2. Germline V gene lookup returns CDR1 SGHTA and CDR2 FQGNSA. The CDR3 runs to 17 residues. V lost 3 bases and J lost 3; bases outside the gene matches: 9. Written as DNA, the CDR3 is TGTGCCAGCAGCTTTCCCCCCACTAGCGGGATGACAGATACGCAGTATTTT. Its translation is CASSFPPTSGMTDTQYF.

This clonotype has more than one count but fewer than ten. The rearrangement joins TRBV6-5 to TRBJ1-5; the D is unclear. The CDR3 spans 14 residues. The V end was cut by 2 bases, the J end by 3 bases, with 8 bases between. Per germline, CDR1 MNHEY and CDR2 SVGAGI. CDR3 region: CASSYGSINQPQHF. In DNA form, the CDR3 reads TGTGCCAGCAGTTACGGTAGTATCAATCAGCCCCAGCATTTT.

This clonotype was observed many times. The V and J genes are TRBV2 and TRBJ2-3, with a tentative D call TRBD1 (5 bases). The CDR3 covers 15 residues. V was pared by 6 bases and J by 1 base, with 14 bases between. In germline, CDR1 is SNHLY, CDR2 FYNNEI. The CDR3 protein is CASRAPWGRTDTQYF. The DNA of the CDR3 is TGTGCCAGCAGAGCTCCTTGGGGCCGCACAGATACGCAGTATTTT.

This chain links TRBV6-2 or TRBV6-3 with TRBJ2-7, with 7 bases that match TRBD2. V lost 2 bases, J lost 6 bases, and 10 bases stayed unmatched. The CDR3 loop spans 15 amino acids. The germline V gene encodes CDR1 MNHEY and CDR2 SVGEGT. The CDR3 nucleotides are TGTGCCAGCAGTTACGAAGCGGGGTCGTGGGGCGAGCAGTACTTC. Its protein is CASSYEAGSWGEQYF.

This clonotype came up a few times. The chain employs TRBV20-1 and TRBJ2-1; TRBD2 agrees at 7 bases. V lost 1 base, J lost 1 base, and 7 bases stayed unmatched. Germline V gene lookup returns CDR1 DFQATT and CDR2 SNEGSKA (reference sequence). CDR3 length: 16 residues. The DNA of the CDR3 is TGCAGTGCTAGAGGAGGCACTAGCGAGTCCTACAATGAGCAGTTCTTC. Its protein is CSARGGTSESYNEQFF.

This clonotype was counted a single time. This may stem from a read error, because a much larger clone lies one nucleotide away. The rearrangement joins TRBV12-3 or TRBV12-4 to TRBJ1-1, with D uncertain. CDR3 size: 12 residues. The CDR3 protein is CAGSRLTTEAFF. As DNA, the CDR3 is TGTGCCGGCAGTCGACTGACCACTGAAGCTTTCTTT.

This clonotype was detected many times. This sequence joins TRBV6-5 and TRBJ2-1; perhaps TRBD2 as D (6 bases). The CDR3 is 14 residues long. Germline CDR1 reads MNHEY; CDR2 reads SVGAGI. With 11 bases removed from V and 3 bases from J, the gap between germline ends came to 17 bases. The CDR3 sequence is CAATSGLRYNEQFF. CDR3 DNA sequence: TGTGCCGCGACCTCGGGACTGCGCTACAATGAGCAGTTCTTC.

The chain links TRBV9 to TRBJ2-5; D unclear. Germline CDR1 and CDR2: SGDLS and YYNGEE. V gave up 0 bases and J gave up 2 bases, with 14 bases separating them. There are 16 residues in the CDR3. The CDR3 coding sequence is TGTGCCAGCAGCGTAGCCCCCCGGGCGGATCAAGAGACCCAGTACTTC. Encoded protein: CASSVAPRADQETQYF. Using reference TRBV9 and TRBJ2-5 for the parts outside the CDR3, the full variable domain is DSGVTQTPKHLITATGQRVTLRCSPRSGDLSVYWYQQSLDQGLQFLIQYYNGEERAKGNILERFSAQQFPDLHSELNLSSLELGDSALYFCASSVAPRADQETQYFGPGTRLLVL.

This rearrangement joins TRBV20-1 to TRBJ1-5; 11 nucleotides match TRBD1. Per germline, CDR1 DFQATT and CDR2 SNEGSKA (reference sequence). The CDR3 contains 16 residues. J lost 3 bases, V lost 6 bases, and 10 bases had no gene match. The CDR3, as DNA: TGCAGTGCACCTGCCGGGACAGGGGGAATCAATCAGCCCCAGCATTTT. Translation gives CSAPAGTGGINQPQHF.

This clonotype showed up many times. This chain links TRBV5-1 with TRBJ2-1; the D gene is possibly TRBD2 (6 bases). Trimming stripped 0 bases from V and 5 bases from J, with 12 bases between. Germline V gene lookup returns CDR1 SGHRS and CDR2 YFSETQ. The CDR3 runs 15 residues. Here the CDR3 DNA reads TGCGCCAGCAGCTTGGTTCGGGGGTCTAACAATGAGCAGTTCTTC. It is translated as CASSLVRGSNNEQFF. The complete variable domain, with remaining parts taken from reference TRBV5-1 and TRBJ2-1, reads KAGVTQTPRYLIKTRGQQVTLSCSPISGHRSVSWYQQTPGQGLQFLFEYFSETQRNKGNFPGRFSGRQFSNSRSEMNVSTLELGDSALYLCASSLVRGSNNEQFFGPGTRLTVL.

This clonotype was observed a handful of times. The rearrangement links TRBV5-4 to TRBJ2-1; D unclear. Per germline, CDR1 SGHNT and CDR2 YYREEE (reference sequence). The CDR3 contains 13 residues. V was cut by 3 bases and J by 13 bases, with 17 bases left in between. The CDR3 protein is CASSWTTNVNQFF. CDR3 DNA: TGTGCCAGCAGCTGGACGACAAACGTTAATCAGTTCTTC.

This clonotype was counted only a few times. This chain uses TRBV3-1 with TRBJ2-7, with TRBD1 matching over 10 bases. With 3 bases clipped from V and 2 bases from J, the junction kept 4 bases outside the gene matches. Germline CDR1 is LGHDT and CDR2 is YNNKEL (reference sequence). This CDR3 contains 15 residues. The CDR3 coding sequence is TGTGCCAGCAGCCAGGGGACAGGGGAAGCCTACGAGCAGTACTTC. Protein: CASSQGTGEAYEQYF.

The chain uses TRBV18 and TRBJ2-1; 10 positions match TRBD1. Germline V lookup: CDR1 KGHSH, CDR2 LQKENI. V was clipped by 4 bases and J by 8 bases; unmatched bases: 8. This CDR3 region has 15 residues. The CDR3 is CASSRTGGWRDEQFF. The CDR3, as DNA: TGTGCCAGCTCACGGACAGGGGGGTGGAGGGATGAGCAGTTCTTC.

This clonotype was seen repeatedly, ten times or more. The J gene is TRBJ2-1, the V gene TRBV9; D gene ambiguous. The CDR3 is 14 residues long. Looked up from germline, CDR1 is SGDLS and CDR2 is YYNGEE. Deletions cut 4 bases from V and 6 bases from J, with 14 bases between. The CDR3 spells CASSPRAASNEQFF. CDR3 DNA: TGTGCCAGCAGCCCACGGGCGGCTAGCAATGAGCAGTTCTTC.